These 3 T cell receptor beta chains were sequenced from one sample in a study of blood T cell repertoires in COVID-19. Assay: immunoSEQ multiplex PCR; the TCRdb copy retains only in-frame clones and omits some. The table shows about 200,000 clones, with 75% to 90% occurring only once. The specimen was peripheral blood. These TCRs come from a man aged 55-75 years who had recovered from COVID-19.

The genes are TRBV6-2 or TRBV6-3 and TRBJ1-1, with 8 bases fitting TRBD1. Germline trimming cut 2 bases from V and 0 bases from J; bases unmatched to any gene: 5. The CDR3 is made up of 16 amino acids. The germline CDR1 and CDR2 sequences are MNHEY and SVGEGT. The CDR3 reads CASSYRLQGVNTEAFF. The CDR3, as DNA: TGTGCCAGCAGTTACAGACTACAGGGGGTGAACACTGAAGCTTTCTTT.

The chain has TRBV4-1 and TRBJ1-1; possibly TRBD1 for D (6 bases). With 3 bases removed from V and 10 bases from J, the gap between germline ends came to 15 bases. This CDR3 region has 13 residues. Germline values: CDR1 MGHRA, CDR2 YSYEKL. CDR3 residues: CASSQSWGPGAFF. The DNA of the CDR3 is TGCGCCAGCAGCCAGAGTTGGGGGCCGGGAGCTTTCTTT.

This chain connects TRBV30 to TRBJ2-7; TRBD2 matches at 14 bases. The junction had 9 bases not matched to a gene; V was cut back by 5 bases and J by 0 bases. The CDR3 covers 17 residues. Germline CDR1 reads GTSNPN; CDR2 reads SVGIG (reference sequence). The DNA of the CDR3 is TGTGCCTGGGGTGGACTAGCGGGAGGACCCCACTCCTACGAGCAGTACTTC. Residues: CAWGGLAGGPHSYEQYF.